This T cell receptor beta chain emerged from a study of coeliac disease. Study overall: High-resolution HLA typing was lacking; TRBV7-2 bias was queried instead. Study-wide results and caveats: Published gliadin-specific TRB sequences appeared in 9 of 18 coeliac samples, 1 of 6 controls. The authors considered this approach unsuitable for unbiased detection of gliadin-specific T cells.

Assay used: immunoSEQ multiplex PCR; TCRdb lists only in-frame clones, some missing. This table holds over 9,000 clones, approximately 67% found once. V lost 3 bases to trimming and J lost 4 bases; unmatched junction nucleotides: 0. This CDR3 spans 15 amino acids. In germline, CDR1 is SGHAT, CDR2 FQNNGV. Remarks on this clone: Its antigen is not known. The sample holds other DNA sequences that translate to the same CDR3.

The clonotype was recovered from a woman in her sixties with celiac disease. Sequenced: lamina propria lymphocytes from the gut. V gene TRBV11-2 combines with J gene TRBJ2-2; TRBD2 agrees at 12 bases. The CDR3 spells CASSLGLAGTGELFF. The CDR3 DNA is TGTGCCAGCAGCTTGGGACTAGCGGGCACCGGGGAGCTGTTTTTT. The full variable domain, completed using reference TRBV11-2 and TRBJ2-2, is EAGVAQSPRYKIIEKRQSVAFWCNPISGHATLYWYQQILGQGPKLLIQFQNNGVVDDSQLPKDRFSAERLKGVDSTLKIQPAKLEDSAVYLCASSLGLAGTGELFFGEGSRLTVL.